This section outlines one T cell receptor beta chain sequence together with its context. The sample is drawn from a study of blood T cell repertoires in COVID-19. Overall study: Acute and convalescent COVID-19 samples came from the United States, Italy and Spain. PBMCs, B-cell-depleted T cells, or T cells provided the cDNA or gDNA that made up the material.

Original analysis: From reference gene primer amplification, estimates of nucleated cell counts were derived. Profiled with immunoSEQ multiplex PCR; TCRdb holds only in-frame clones, not every one. From that table come the V and J calls and clone size; the DNA was used to work out D and trimming. Found here are about 140,000 clones, about 86% of them singletons; the top ten hold over 8.5%. Sequenced input: peripheral blood. The TCR sequence derives from a woman aged 50 to 60 with active or convalescent COVID-19.

The CDR3 sequence is CASSTWDGGYEQYF. CDR3 sequence (DNA): TGTGCCAGTAGTACTTGGGACGGGGGGTACGAGCAGTACTTC. The chain recombines TRBV19 with TRBJ2-7, with TRBD2 identical over 7 bases. J was trimmed by 4 bases and V by 4 bases; bases with no gene match: 7. The CDR3 totals 14 residues. Germline CDR1 is LNHDA and CDR2 is SQIVND (reference sequence).